The 14 T cell receptor beta chains listed next were all sequenced from one sample in a study of blood T cell repertoires in COVID-19. TCRdb keeps only in-frame clones here, not all; method: immunoSEQ multiplex PCR. The profile shows 95,000 to 150,000 clones, 88% of them singletons. Sequencing input: peripheral blood. Every receptor here comes from a human donor in a cohort sampled during active COVID-19.

The gene calls are TRBV7-9 and TRBJ1-1, with D possibly being TRBD1 (6 bases). CDR1 and CDR2 from the germline V gene are SEHNR and FQNEAQ (reference sequence). V was shortened by 5 bases and J by 4 bases, with 17 bases between the two germline ends. This CDR3 has 15 residues. The CDR3 region has the DNA TGTGCCAGCAGCCGCTTACAGGGAGGGACCACTGAAGCTTTCTTT. It is translated as CASSRLQGGTTEAFF.

The sample holds one count of this clone. V usage is TRBV28 and J usage is TRBJ2-1; TRBD2 matches at 7 bases. In germline, CDR1 is MDHEN, CDR2 SYDVKM. With 2 bases clipped from V and 4 bases from J, the junction kept 5 bases outside the gene matches. This CDR3 region has 15 residues. The DNA of the CDR3 is TGTGCCAGCAGTTTAACGGGAGGTTTATACAATGAGCAGTTCTTC. This translates into CASSLTGGLYNEQFF. Full variable domain (rest looked up from reference TRBV28 and TRBJ2-1): DVKVTQSSRYLVKRTGEKVFLECVQDMDHENMFWYRQDPGLGLRLIYFSYDVKMKEKGDIPEGYSVSREKKERFSLILESASTNQTSMYLCASSLTGGLYNEQFFGPGTRLTVL.

The V and J genes are TRBV29-1 and TRBJ1-1; D is perhaps TRBD1 (5 bases). This CDR3 has 13 amino acids. V lost 3 bases and J 4 bases, leaving 12 bases between the germline ends. CDR1 SQVTM and CDR2 ANQGSEA come from the germline V gene. The CDR3 reads CSVDGGAITEAFF. The CDR3 DNA is TGCAGCGTTGACGGAGGGGCTATCACTGAAGCTTTCTTT. Using reference TRBV29-1 and TRBJ1-1 for the parts outside the CDR3, the full variable domain is SAVISQKPSRDICQRGTSLTIQCQVDSQVTMMFWYRQQPGQSLTLIATANQGSEATYESGFVIDKFPISRPNLTFSTLTVSNMSPEDSSIYLCSVDGGAITEAFFGQGTRLTVV.

The rearrangement links TRBV15 to TRBJ1-2; weak D call: TRBD1 (6 bases). The germline V gene has CDR1 LNHNV and CDR2 YYDKDF (reference sequence). CDR3 length: 15 residues. V was cut by 3 bases and J by 4 bases, with 15 bases left in between. DNA for the CDR3: TGTGCCACCAGCAGCCTATCTACAGGGTCCTATGGCTACACCTTC. Translation gives CATSSLSTGSYGYTF.

V usage is TRBV28 and J usage is TRBJ1-5; 9 bases align to TRBD1. Germline V CDR1 and CDR2: MDHEN, SYDVKM. The V gene end was trimmed by 7 bases and the J gene end by 1 base; junction bases not matched to a gene: 11. The CDR3 is 17 amino acids. CDR3 protein: CASKRTGARRSNQPQHF. DNA of the CDR3: TGTGCCAGCAAGCGGACAGGGGCACGGCGGAGCAATCAGCCCCAGCATTTT.

This chain connects TRBV19 to TRBJ1-2; 8 bases map to TRBD1. This CDR3 has 12 residues. Trimming cost V 7 bases and J 3 bases; bases outside gene matches: 1. Germline V CDR1 and CDR2: LNHDA, SQIVND (reference sequence). CDR3 sequence: CASKDRDYGYTF. The CDR3 DNA reads as TGTGCCAGTAAGGACAGGGACTATGGCTACACCTTC.

The chain is built from TRBV3-1 (or the pseudogene TRBV3-2) and TRBJ2-7, with 10 bases lining up with TRBD2. With V trimmed by 4 bases and J by 0 bases, 9 bases remained unmatched. This CDR3 contains 17 residues. CDR1 and CDR2 (germline): LGHDT, YNNKEL (reference sequence). The CDR3: CASSLFTSGKLSYEQYF. The DNA for the CDR3 is TGTGCCAGCAGCCTCTTCACTAGCGGGAAACTCTCCTACGAGCAGTACTTC.

Written as DNA, the CDR3 is TGTGCCGCCAAAGGTGGTAGCGGGAGGTACCAAGAGACCCAGTACTTC. This codes for CAAKGGSGRYQETQYF. The chain combines TRBV5-5 with TRBJ2-5; 10 bases are shared with TRBD2. V was clipped by 10 bases and J by 0 bases; unmatched bases: 12. CDR3 length equals 16 residues. The germline gives CDR1 SGHKS, CDR2 YYEKEE (reference sequence).

The V gene is TRBV5-4, the J gene TRBJ2-7; a possible D gene is TRBD2 (7 bases). Looked up from germline, CDR1 is SGHNT and CDR2 is YYREEE (reference sequence). V shed 2 bases and J shed 2 bases, with 20 bases lying between them. This CDR3 has 17 amino acids. The CDR3 protein is CASSFGGLGGPTYEQYF. The CDR3 DNA reads as TGTGCCAGCAGCTTCGGGGGGCTGGGCGGGCCAACCTACGAGCAGTACTTC. Complete variable domain (other parts from reference TRBV5-4 and TRBJ2-7): ETGVTQSPTHLIKTRGQQVTLRCSSQSGHNTVSWYQQALGQGPQFIFQYYREEENGRGNFPPRFSGLQFPNYSSELNVNALELDDSALYLCASSFGGLGGPTYEQYFGPGTRLTVT.

The chain has TRBV28 and TRBJ1-5; 7 positions agree with TRBD1. The trim removed 6 bases at V and 7 bases at J, leaving 9 bases unmatched. From germline, CDR1 is MDHEN and CDR2 SYDVKM. The CDR3 contains 14 residues. CDR3 residues: CASSLTGDPQPQHF. In DNA, the CDR3 is TGTGCCAGCAGCTTAACAGGGGACCCCCAGCCCCAGCATTTT.

The chain joins TRBV3-1 (or the pseudogene TRBV3-2) to TRBJ1-4, with D unclear. The germline V gene encodes CDR1 LGHDT and CDR2 YNNKEL (reference sequence). The ends were cut back, 1 base at V and 5 bases at J, with 8 bases in the middle. The CDR3 totals 14 residues. This CDR3 reads CASSQAQINEKLFF. CDR3 nucleotides: TGTGCCAGCAGCCAAGCCCAGATAAATGAAAAACTGTTTTTT.

In regard to this clone: This sample also contains other DNA sequences that code for the same CDR3. The chain has TRBV4-1 and TRBJ2-3, with 8 bases fitting TRBD2. This CDR3 spans 17 amino acids. Germline V gene sequence: CDR1 MGHRA, CDR2 YSYEKL. V shed 0 bases, J shed 2 bases, and the junction held 7 bases outside the gene matches. The CDR3 protein is CASSQESGRPPTDTQYF. In DNA, the CDR3 is TGCGCCAGCAGCCAAGAAAGCGGGAGACCACCCACAGATACGCAGTATTTT.

This chain uses TRBV5-5 with TRBJ2-3; D possibly corresponds to TRBD1 (6 bases). This CDR3 has 15 amino acids. Trimming cost V 2 bases and J 3 bases, with 13 bases left between them. CDR1 and CDR2 (germline): SGHKS, YYEKEE (reference sequence). This CDR3 is CASSFQGISTDTQYF. In DNA, the CDR3 is TGTGCCAGCAGCTTCCAGGGGATCAGTACAGATACGCAGTATTTT.

The chain is built from TRBV19 and TRBJ1-1; D is unclear. The germline V gene encodes CDR1 LNHDA and CDR2 SQIVND (reference sequence). The V end was cut by 3 bases, the J end by 5 bases, with 13 bases between. This CDR3 contains 14 residues. The CDR3 here is CASSIKVEWTEAFF. The CDR3 nucleotides read TGTGCCAGTAGTATCAAAGTAGAATGGACTGAAGCTTTCTTT.